This T cell receptor (beta chain) was sequenced in a study of Ad26.COV2.S vaccination and SARS-CoV-2 variants. Profiling relied on immunoSEQ multiplex PCR, and the TCRdb table lists in-frame clones only, not all of them. The data contain approximately 400,000 clones, about 80% of them singletons. The CDR3 has 11 amino acids. The V and J ends lost 5 bases and 9 bases respectively, with 11 bases between them. The germline V gene has CDR1 SNHLY and CDR2 FYNNEI. Treatment of the sample: roughly 18 received Ad26.COV2.S at low or high dose, single or two shots; about 5 received placebo; per-sample allocation not given. The samples were gathered on day 63 after the first injection of vaccine or placebo.

The clonotype comes from a person aged 18-65 years who received the Ad26.COV2.S COVID-19 vaccine or a placebo. The chain recombines TRBV2 with TRBJ2-7; unclear D gene. Sequencing used peripheral blood, obtained in a trial of Ad26.COV2.S vaccine versus placebo. Here the CDR3 reads CASSLLDGQYF. The CDR3 nucleotides are TGTGCCAGCAGTCTCCTCGATGGGCAGTACTTC.